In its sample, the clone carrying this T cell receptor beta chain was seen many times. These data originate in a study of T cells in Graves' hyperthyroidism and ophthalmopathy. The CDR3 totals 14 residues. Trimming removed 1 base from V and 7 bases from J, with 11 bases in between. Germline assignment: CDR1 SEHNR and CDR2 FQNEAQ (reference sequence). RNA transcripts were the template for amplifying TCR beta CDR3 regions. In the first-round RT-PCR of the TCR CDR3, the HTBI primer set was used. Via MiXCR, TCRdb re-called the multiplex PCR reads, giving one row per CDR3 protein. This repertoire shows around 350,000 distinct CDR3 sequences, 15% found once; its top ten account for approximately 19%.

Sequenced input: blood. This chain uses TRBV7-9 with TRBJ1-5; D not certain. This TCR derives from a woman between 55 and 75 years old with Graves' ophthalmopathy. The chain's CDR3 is CASSLGDPGQPQHF. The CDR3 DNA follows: TGTGCCAGCAGCTTAGGTGACCCGGGCCAGCCCCAGCATTTT. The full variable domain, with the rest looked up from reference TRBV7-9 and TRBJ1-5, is DTGVSQNPRHKITKRGQNVTFRCDPISEHNRLYWYRQTLGQGPEFLTYFQNEAQLEKSRLLSDRFSAERPKGSFSTLEIQRTEQGDSAMYLCASSLGDPGQPQHFGDGTRLSIL.